One sample yielded the 26 T cell receptor beta chains listed below, sequenced in a study of blood T cell repertoires in COVID-19. The data were produced by immunoSEQ multiplex PCR, yet TCRdb's version contains in-frame clones alone and is incomplete. The sample consists of about 220,000 clones, 90% of them appearing once. The sequenced material came from PBMCs or T cells enriched from blood (not recorded which). These TCRs come from a man aged 25-45 years who had been exposed to COVID-19.

The gene calls are TRBV6-5 and TRBJ2-7; 7 nucleotides match TRBD2. The CDR3 spans 14 residues. With V trimmed by 5 bases and J by 0 bases, 4 bases remained unmatched. Germline CDR1 reads MNHEY; CDR2 reads SVGAGI. The CDR3 region is CASSLGLDSYEQYF. The DNA of the CDR3 is TGTGCCAGCAGTCTAGGACTAGACTCCTACGAGCAGTACTTC.

The CDR3 is CASSQGDYEQYF. The CDR3 bases are TGTGCCAGCAGCCAAGGCGACTACGAGCAGTACTTC. The V call is TRBV3-1 (or the pseudogene TRBV3-2), the J call TRBJ2-7, with D uncertain. The CDR3 is 12 amino acids. Germline V gene lookup returns CDR1 LGHDT and CDR2 YNNKEL (reference sequence). V dropped 1 base and J dropped 3 bases, with 4 bases sitting between them.

This clone was seen a handful of times. This chain connects TRBV21-1 to TRBJ2-1; the table assigns TRBD2, which was not confirmed against the DNA. TRBV21-1 has pseudogene status. The CDR3 has 17 residues. This CDR3 reads CASSKGRRDSAGNEQFF. The CDR3 DNA follows: TGTGCCAGCAGCAAAGGCAGACGGGACTCAGCTGGCAATGAGCAGTTCTTC.

The gene calls are TRBV21-1 and TRBJ2-5; TRBD2 reflects the table's D call only, with no check against the DNA. TRBV21-1 represents a pseudogene. The CDR3 loop spans 11 amino acids. The CDR3: CASGTSHSKYF. In DNA, the CDR3 is TGTGCCAGCGGCACCTCGCACTCAAAGTACTTC.

The CDR3 spells CASSYTGGLGTEAFF. CDR3 sequence (DNA): TGTGCCAGCAGCTACACAGGGGGCTTGGGGACTGAAGCTTTCTTT. This sequence joins TRBV7-2 and TRBJ1-1, with TRBD1 matching over 9 bases. CDR1 and CDR2 (germline): SGHTA, FQGNSA. The trim removed 4 bases at V and 5 bases at J, leaving 8 bases unmatched. This CDR3 is built from 15 residues. Filled out from reference TRBV7-2 and TRBJ1-1, the complete variable domain reads GAGVSQSPSNKVTEKGKDVELRCDPISGHTALYWYRQSLGQGLEFLIYFQGNSAPDKSGLPSDRFSAERTGGSVSTLTIQRTQQEDSAVYLCASSYTGGLGTEAFFGQGTRLTVV.

The chain employs TRBV29-1 and TRBJ2-5; possibly TRBD1 for D (6 bases). Germline CDR1 and CDR2: SQVTM and ANQGSEA. The CDR3 runs to 12 residues. V was shortened by 4 bases and J by 4 bases, with 10 bases between the two germline ends. Here the CDR3 DNA reads TGCAGCGTTGGGCAGGGGAGAGAGACCCAGTACTTC. It codes for CSVGQGRETQYF.

V is TRBV10-3 and J is TRBJ2-3; the match to TRBD2 covers 9 bases. Germline V gives CDR1 ENHRY, CDR2 SYGVKD. The CDR3 loop spans 15 amino acids. After removal of 2 bases from V and 3 bases from J, the junction contained 3 bases not matched to a gene. CDR3 protein: CAISEASGETDTQYF. CDR3 DNA: TGTGCCATCAGTGAGGCTAGCGGGGAAACAGATACGCAGTATTTT.

The chain combines TRBV10-3 with TRBJ2-7, with 7 bases fitting TRBD1. Germline loops: CDR1 ENHRY, CDR2 SYGVKD. CDR3 size: 13 residues. V shed 2 bases, J shed 6 bases, and the junction held 4 bases outside the gene matches. The CDR3 bases are TGTGCCATCAGTGAGGCAGGGGGTGGCGAGCAGTACTTC. This translates into CAISEAGGGEQYF.

The chain recombines TRBV21-1 with TRBJ1-5; the D segment call TRBD1 is taken from the table without a DNA check. TRBV21-1 is a known pseudogene. CDR3 size: 14 residues. In nucleotides, the CDR3 is TGTGCCAGCAGCTCCCGGACAGGGAATCAGCCCCAGCATTTT. Its translation: CASSSRTGNQPQHF.

V usage is TRBV18 and J usage is TRBJ1-4, with TRBD1 as a possible D gene (6 bases). Germline CDR1 KGHSH, CDR2 LQKENI. This CDR3 spans 15 amino acids. V lost 1 base and J 3 bases, leaving 9 bases between the germline ends. The CDR3 loop is CASSPLRGANEKLFF. The CDR3 DNA reads as TGTGCCAGCTCACCACTCAGGGGAGCTAATGAAAAACTGTTTTTT.

The chain uses TRBV5-5 and TRBJ2-7, with TRBD1 identical over 12 bases. Per germline, CDR1 SGHKS and CDR2 YYEKEE (reference sequence). The CDR3 loop spans 17 amino acids. With 5 bases clipped from V and 3 bases from J, the junction kept 12 bases outside the gene matches. Here the CDR3 reads CASRTGQGAPRSYEQYF. The CDR3 DNA reads as TGTGCCAGCAGGACGGGACAGGGGGCCCCGAGGAGCTACGAGCAGTACTTC.

The chain combines TRBV10-1 with TRBJ2-7; TRBD2 matches 12 bases. The trim removed 7 bases at V and 3 bases at J, leaving 13 bases unmatched. CDR1 WNHNN and CDR2 SYGVQD come from the germline V gene (reference sequence). This CDR3 region has 17 residues. The CDR3 DNA follows: TGCGCCAGCACTTTGCCCAAAAGACTAGCGGGAGTCTACGAGCAGTACTTC. Translation gives CASTLPKRLAGVYEQYF.

The chain uses TRBV18 and TRBJ1-2; 10 nucleotides agree with TRBD1. CDR1 and CDR2 from the germline V gene are KGHSH and LQKENI. CDR3 size: 15 residues. J lost 4 bases, V lost 5 bases, and 7 bases had no gene match. CDR3 amino acids: CASSTTGGSSYGYTF. The CDR3 DNA reads TGTGCCAGCTCAACGACAGGGGGCTCTAGCTATGGCTACACCTTC.

The rearrangement joins TRBV6-5 to TRBJ1-1; possible D gene TRBD1, 5 bases. V lost 2 bases and J 5 bases, leaving 9 bases between the germline ends. The CDR3 sequence is 13 residues long. Germline V gene sequence: CDR1 MNHEY, CDR2 SVGAGI. In nucleotides, the CDR3 is TGTGCCAGCAGTTACATCCGGGGGACTGAAGCTTTCTTT. It specifies CASSYIRGTEAFF.

The V gene is TRBV5-6, the J gene TRBJ1-2; a weak D match, TRBD1 (5 bases). The CDR3 length is 14 residues. Trimming removed 6 bases at V and 8 bases at J, with 20 bases between. The germline V gene has CDR1 SGHDT and CDR2 YYEEEE. The DNA for the CDR3 is TGTGCCAGCACTAGAACAGGCACCTATTACGGCTACACCTTC. Encoded protein: CASTRTGTYYGYTF.

This clone has just a few counts. The chain joins TRBV4-1 to TRBJ2-7; the D is unclear. The V end was cut by 2 bases, the J end by 2 bases, with 10 bases between. Germline V CDR1 and CDR2: MGHRA, YSYEKL. This CDR3 is 14 amino acids long. CDR3 DNA sequence: TGCGCCAGCAGCCAATCCGGGTCTACCTACGAGCAGTACTTC. Translated: CASSQSGSTYEQYF.

The chain uses TRBV13 and TRBJ1-1; 8 nucleotides agree with TRBD1. Germline V gene data show CDR1 as PRHDT and CDR2 as FYEKMQ (reference sequence). The CDR3 loop spans 14 amino acids. The V segment lost 6 bases and the J segment 8 bases; nucleotides outside the gene matches: 11. This CDR3 reads CASSRDRNLGEAFF. The CDR3 DNA reads TGTGCCAGCAGTCGGGACAGGAATTTGGGAGAAGCTTTCTTT.

The rearrangement joins TRBV5-6 to TRBJ2-5, with TRBD2 identical over 7 bases. Losses at the gene ends were 0 bases for V and 5 bases for J; bases not matched to a gene: 13. Germline CDR1 and CDR2: SGHDT and YYEEEE. The CDR3 runs 17 residues. This CDR3 is CASSLGPPFRAGETQYF. In DNA form, the CDR3 reads TGTGCCAGCAGCTTGGGCCCCCCTTTTAGAGCGGGGGAGACCCAGTACTTC.

The rearrangement joins TRBV19 to TRBJ1-1; 9 bases match TRBD1. This CDR3 spans 11 amino acids. V was clipped by 9 bases and J by 10 bases; unmatched bases: 6. Germline V gene lookup returns CDR1 LNHDA and CDR2 SQIVND (reference sequence). The CDR3: CASGDRVIAFF. As DNA, the CDR3 is TGTGCCAGCGGGGACAGGGTAATAGCTTTCTTT.

The rearrangement joins TRBV5-5 to TRBJ1-1; D ambiguous. The V end was cut by 4 bases, the J end by 0 bases, with 10 bases between. From germline, CDR1 is SGHKS and CDR2 YYEKEE (reference sequence). The CDR3 extends over 14 amino acids. The CDR3 protein is CASSVVRLNTEAFF. The CDR3 nucleotides are TGTGCCAGCAGCGTAGTACGGTTGAACACTGAAGCTTTCTTT.

V and J are TRBV4-2 and TRBJ2-2; 14 bases line up with TRBD2. The junction had 6 bases not matched to a gene; V was cut back by 0 bases and J by 0 bases. The CDR3 is 20 amino acids. The germline V gene encodes CDR1 LGHNA and CDR2 YNFKEQ. DNA for the CDR3: TGTGCCAGCAGCCAAGATTTCGGGACTAGCGGGAGAACGAACACCGGGGAGCTGTTTTTT. This encodes CASSQDFGTSGRTNTGELFF.

The chain couples TRBV6-5 to TRBJ2-7; 8 bases are shared with TRBD2. This CDR3 region has 15 residues. Germline trimming cut 7 bases from V and 2 bases from J; bases unmatched to any gene: 10. The germline CDR1 and CDR2 sequences are MNHEY and SVGAGI. CDR3 bases: TGTGCCAGCACCTTACGGTCGGGGGGGGCCTACGAGCAGTACTTC. This encodes CASTLRSGGAYEQYF.

V usage is TRBV30 and J usage is TRBJ2-1; maybe TRBD2 (6 bases). CDR3 length: 11 residues. Germline CDR1 reads GTSNPN; CDR2 reads SVGIG (reference sequence). The V end was cut by 4 bases, the J end by 12 bases, with 13 bases between. CDR3 sequence (DNA): TGTGCCTGGACTCAGGGAGGACGGCAGTTCTTC. Residues: CAWTQGGRQFF. The variable domain in full, completed from reference TRBV30 and TRBJ2-1, reads SQTIHQWPATLVQPVGSPLSLECTVEGTSNPNLYWYRQAAGRGLQLLFYSVGIGQISSEVPQNLSASRPQDRQFILSSKKLLLSDSGFYLCAWTQGGRQFFGPGTRLTVL.

The chain employs TRBV7-2 and TRBJ1-5; D not resolved. V dropped 2 bases and J dropped 4 bases, with 12 bases sitting between them. Germline CDR1 and CDR2: SGHTA and FQGNSA. The CDR3 runs to 15 residues. CDR3 protein: CASSLRISGNQPQHF. CDR3 bases: TGTGCCAGCAGCTTACGTATCAGCGGTAATCAGCCCCAGCATTTT. Full variable domain (missing parts from reference TRBV7-2 and TRBJ1-5): GAGVSQSPSNKVTEKGKDVELRCDPISGHTALYWYRQSLGQGLEFLIYFQGNSAPDKSGLPSDRFSAERTGGSVSTLTIQRTQQEDSAVYLCASSLRISGNQPQHFGDGTRLSIL.

V usage is TRBV2 and J usage is TRBJ1-1, with 10 bases fitting TRBD1. Germline CDR1 reads SNHLY; CDR2 reads FYNNEI. The V and J ends lost 5 bases and 4 bases, in that order; junction bases with no gene match: 1. This CDR3 has 13 residues. The CDR3 bases are TGTGCCAGCAGTCGGGACAGGGGCACTGAAGCTTTCTTT. This gives the protein CASSRDRGTEAFF.

This clone was seen once. The rearrangement joins TRBV4-1 to TRBJ1-1; D might be TRBD1 (5 bases). V was cut by 1 base and J by 6 bases, with 15 bases left in between. Looked up from germline, CDR1 is MGHRA and CDR2 is YSYEKL. The CDR3 length is 15 residues. The CDR3, as DNA: TGCGCCAGCAGCCAAGTTTTTCAGGGTAGGCCTGAAGCTTTCTTT. It codes for CASSQVFQGRPEAFF.